A selection of T cell receptor beta chains follows, all from one sample in a study of shared clonotypes between healthy human individuals. The table came from immunoSEQ multiplex PCR; TCRdb's copy has only in-frame clones and leaves some out. Counted here are about 600,000 clones, roughly 98% occurring once; the ten biggest clones make up approximately 0.3%. The sample taken for sequencing was naive CD8+ T cells sorted from blood. These receptor sequences come from a young man in good health. The CDR3 runs from the conserved cysteine through the conserved F or W. Fields, in order: clone size, D gene, V gene, J gene, CDR3 DNA, CDR3 protein. The D gene is left open where the match is weak. Not all rows give a size; the values are once, few, many and, for expanded clones, a class.

size: .; D: .; V: TRBV4-1; J: TRBJ2-1; DNA: TGCGCCAGCAGCCAAGGGGGGACCGCCTACAATGAGCAGTTCTTC; CDR3: CASSQGGTAYNEQFF
size: .; D: .; V: TRBV7-8; J: TRBJ1-4; DNA: TGTGCCAGCAGCTCCAGTTCAAGGAAACTGTTTTTT; CDR3: CASSSSSRKLFF
size: .; D: .; V: TRBV7-6; J: TRBJ2-5; DNA: TGTGCCAGCAGCTTAGAGGTTGGAAGTGGGCCTGGGACCCAGTACTTC; CDR3: CASSLEVGSGPGTQYF
size: .; D: .; V: TRBV7-6; J: TRBJ2-3; DNA: TGTGCCAGCAGCTTAGATACGCGGAGTTTGGCAGATACGCAGTATTTT; CDR3: CASSLDTRSLADTQYF
size: once; D: .; V: TRBV11-2; J: TRBJ2-7; DNA: TGTGCCAGCAGCCTATTTTTGCTTTGGGAGCAGTACTTC; CDR3: CASSLFLLWEQYF
size: .; D: .; V: TRBV29-1; J: TRBJ2-7; DNA: TGCAGCGTTGAATTAGGCCGACAGGCCACCTACGAGCAGTACTTC; CDR3: CSVELGRQATYEQYF
size: .; D: .; V: TRBV27; J: TRBJ2-7; DNA: TGTGCCAGCAGTCCACCCTTTGACGGGTACCCCTACGAGCAGTACTTC; CDR3: CASSPPFDGYPYEQYF
size: .; D: .; V: TRBV2; J: TRBJ2-7; DNA: TGTGCCAGCAGCTACATGCTACCCTACGAGCAGTACTTC; CDR3: CASSYMLPYEQYF
size: once; D: .; V: TRBV5-8; J: TRBJ1-1; DNA: TGTGCCAGCAGGGACCGGGGCAGGGGGAACACTGAAGCTTTCTTT; CDR3: CASRDRGRGNTEAFF
size: .; D: .; V: TRBV5-5; J: TRBJ1-2; DNA: TGTGCCAGCAGCTCAATAAACCCTGTGGGTACCAACTATGGCTACACCTTC; CDR3: CASSSINPVGTNYGYTF
size: once; D: TRBD2; V: TRBV11-2; J: TRBJ2-7; DNA: TGTGCCAGCAGCAACGGACTAGCGGGAGTGGGCGAGCAGTACTTC; CDR3: CASSNGLAGVGEQYF
size: .; D: TRBD2; V: TRBV5-1; J: TRBJ2-5; DNA: TGCGCCAGCAGCTTGGAGGGACTACTTCAAGAGACCCAGTACTTC; CDR3: CASSLEGLLQETQYF
size: .; D: TRBD1; V: TRBV7-3; J: TRBJ2-2; DNA: TGTGCCAGCAGCTTAACAGCCGGGACAGGGAGCACCGGGGAGCTGTTTTTT; CDR3: CASSLTAGTGSTGELFF
size: .; D: .; V: TRBV27; J: TRBJ2-1; DNA: TGTGCCAGCAGTTTCTCCCCCTGGGGGGAGGAGCAGTTCTTC; CDR3: CASSFSPWGEEQFF
size: .; D: .; V: TRBV6-6; J: TRBJ1-1; DNA: TGTGCCAGCAGTCAGGGACGGGCGAACACTGAAGCTTTCTTT; CDR3: CASSQGRANTEAFF
size: .; D: TRBD1; V: TRBV11-2; J: TRBJ1-5; DNA: TGTGCCAGCAGCTTAGATTCGACAGGGTATCAGCCCCAGCATTTT; CDR3: CASSLDSTGYQPQHF
size: .; D: .; V: TRBV7-6; J: TRBJ2-7; DNA: TGTGCCAGCAGCTTTGACAAGACCTACGAGCAGTACTTC; CDR3: CASSFDKTYEQYF
size: .; D: .; V: TRBV5-1; J: TRBJ1-1; DNA: TGCGCCAGCCGGATCGGGAGTTTCACTGAAGCTTTCTTT; CDR3: CASRIGSFTEAFF
size: .; D: .; V: TRBV7-9; J: TRBJ1-2; DNA: TGTGCCAGCAGCCCCCCCCTTGGTAACTATGGCTACACCTTC; CDR3: CASSPPLGNYGYTF
size: .; D: .; V: TRBV5-1; J: TRBJ2-3; DNA: TGCGCCAGCAGAAGCACAGATACGCAGTATTTT; CDR3: CASRSTDTQYF
size: .; D: .; V: TRBV28; J: TRBJ2-7; DNA: TGTGCCAGCAGTCCCGGGACACCCTACGAGCAGTACTTC; CDR3: CASSPGTPYEQYF
size: .; D: .; V: TRBV6-5; J: TRBJ2-7; DNA: TGTGCCAGCAGTACGGCCGTTTCCTACGAGCAGTACTTC; CDR3: CASSTAVSYEQYF
size: .; D: .; V: TRBV11-3; J: TRBJ2-7; DNA: TGTGCCAGCAGCTTACGGGACGGAACCTACGAGCAGTACTTC; CDR3: CASSLRDGTYEQYF
size: once; D: TRBD2; V: TRBV5-1; J: TRBJ2-1; DNA: TGCGCCAGCACCCGGGAGGGGGTTTTTGATGAGCAGTTCTTC; CDR3: CASTREGVFDEQFF
size: .; D: .; V: TRBV4-3; J: TRBJ2-7; DNA: TGCGCCAGCAGCCAAGATGGGAAATACGAGCAGTACTTC; CDR3: CASSQDGKYEQYF
size: .; D: .; V: TRBV7-2; J: TRBJ2-1; DNA: TGTGCCAGCAGCTTAGGACTAAACAATGAGCAGTTCTTC; CDR3: CASSLGLNNEQFF
size: .; D: TRBD2; V: TRBV7-9; J: TRBJ2-7; DNA: TGTGCCAGCAGCCCGCAGACTAGCGGCCTACCATCACCTCCCTACGAGCAGTACTTC; CDR3: CASSPQTSGLPSPPYEQYF
size: .; D: .; V: TRBV6-6; J: TRBJ2-7; DNA: TGTGCCAGCAGGACGTTAGGCTCCTACGAGCAGTACTTC; CDR3: CASRTLGSYEQYF